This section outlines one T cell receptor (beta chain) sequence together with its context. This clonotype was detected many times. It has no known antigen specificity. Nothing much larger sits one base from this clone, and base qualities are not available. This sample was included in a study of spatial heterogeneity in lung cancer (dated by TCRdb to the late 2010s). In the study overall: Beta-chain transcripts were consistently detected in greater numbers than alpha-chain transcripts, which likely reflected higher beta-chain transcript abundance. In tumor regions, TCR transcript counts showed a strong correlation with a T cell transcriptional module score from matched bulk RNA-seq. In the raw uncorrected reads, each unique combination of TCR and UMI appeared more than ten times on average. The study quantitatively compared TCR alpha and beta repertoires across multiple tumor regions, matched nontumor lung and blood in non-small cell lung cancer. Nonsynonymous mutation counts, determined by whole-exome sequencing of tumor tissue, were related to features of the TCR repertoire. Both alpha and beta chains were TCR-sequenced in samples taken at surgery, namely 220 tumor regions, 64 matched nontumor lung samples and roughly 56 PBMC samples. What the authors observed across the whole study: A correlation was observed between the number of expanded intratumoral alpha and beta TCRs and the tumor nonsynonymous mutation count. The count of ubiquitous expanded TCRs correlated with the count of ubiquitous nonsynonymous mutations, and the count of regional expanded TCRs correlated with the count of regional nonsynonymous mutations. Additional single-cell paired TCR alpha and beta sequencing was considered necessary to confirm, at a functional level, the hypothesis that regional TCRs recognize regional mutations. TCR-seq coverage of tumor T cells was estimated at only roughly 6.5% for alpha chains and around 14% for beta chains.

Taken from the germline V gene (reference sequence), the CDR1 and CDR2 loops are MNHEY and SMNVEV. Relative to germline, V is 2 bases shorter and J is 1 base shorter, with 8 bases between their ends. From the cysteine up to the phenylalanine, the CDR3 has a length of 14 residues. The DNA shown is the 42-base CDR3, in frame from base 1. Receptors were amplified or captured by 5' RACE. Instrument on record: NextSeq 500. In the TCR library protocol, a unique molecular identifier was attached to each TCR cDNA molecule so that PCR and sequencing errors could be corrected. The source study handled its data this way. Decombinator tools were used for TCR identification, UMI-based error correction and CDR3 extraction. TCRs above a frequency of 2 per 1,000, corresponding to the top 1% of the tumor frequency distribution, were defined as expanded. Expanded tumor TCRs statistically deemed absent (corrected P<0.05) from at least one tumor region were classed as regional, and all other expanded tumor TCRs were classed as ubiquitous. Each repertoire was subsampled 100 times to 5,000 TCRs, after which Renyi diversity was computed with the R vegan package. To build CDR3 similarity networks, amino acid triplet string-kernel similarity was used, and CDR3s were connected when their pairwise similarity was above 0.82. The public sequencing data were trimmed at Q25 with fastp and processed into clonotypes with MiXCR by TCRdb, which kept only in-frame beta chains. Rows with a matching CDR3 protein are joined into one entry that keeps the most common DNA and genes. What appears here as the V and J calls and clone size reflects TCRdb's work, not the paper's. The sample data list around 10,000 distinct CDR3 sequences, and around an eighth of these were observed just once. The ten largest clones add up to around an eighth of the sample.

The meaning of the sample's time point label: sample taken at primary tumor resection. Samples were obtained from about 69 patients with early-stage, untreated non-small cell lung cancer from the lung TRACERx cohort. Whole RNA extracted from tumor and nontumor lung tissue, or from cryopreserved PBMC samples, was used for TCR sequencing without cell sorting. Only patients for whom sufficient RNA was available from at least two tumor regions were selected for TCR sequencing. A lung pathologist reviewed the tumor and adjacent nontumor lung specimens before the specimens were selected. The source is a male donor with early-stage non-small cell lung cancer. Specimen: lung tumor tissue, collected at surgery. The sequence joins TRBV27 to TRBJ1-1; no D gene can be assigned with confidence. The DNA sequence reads TGTGCCAGCAGTTTAGGTCGAAGGAACACTGAAGCTTTCTTT. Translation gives CASSLGRRNTEAFF.